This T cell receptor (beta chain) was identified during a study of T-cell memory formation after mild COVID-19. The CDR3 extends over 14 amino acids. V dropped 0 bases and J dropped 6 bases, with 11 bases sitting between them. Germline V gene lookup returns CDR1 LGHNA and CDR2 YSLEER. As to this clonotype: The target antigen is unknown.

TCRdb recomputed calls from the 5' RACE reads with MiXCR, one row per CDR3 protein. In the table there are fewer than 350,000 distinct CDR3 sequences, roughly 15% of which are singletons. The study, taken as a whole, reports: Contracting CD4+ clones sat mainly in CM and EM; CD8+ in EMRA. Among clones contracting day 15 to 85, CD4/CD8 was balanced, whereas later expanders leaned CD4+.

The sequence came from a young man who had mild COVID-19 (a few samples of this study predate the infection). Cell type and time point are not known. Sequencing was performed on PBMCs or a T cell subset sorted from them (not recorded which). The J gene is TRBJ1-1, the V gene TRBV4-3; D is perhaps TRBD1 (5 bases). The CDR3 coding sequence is TGCGCCAGCAGCCAAGATGGGGGGTACCCTGAAGCTTTCTTT. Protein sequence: CASSQDGGYPEAFF.